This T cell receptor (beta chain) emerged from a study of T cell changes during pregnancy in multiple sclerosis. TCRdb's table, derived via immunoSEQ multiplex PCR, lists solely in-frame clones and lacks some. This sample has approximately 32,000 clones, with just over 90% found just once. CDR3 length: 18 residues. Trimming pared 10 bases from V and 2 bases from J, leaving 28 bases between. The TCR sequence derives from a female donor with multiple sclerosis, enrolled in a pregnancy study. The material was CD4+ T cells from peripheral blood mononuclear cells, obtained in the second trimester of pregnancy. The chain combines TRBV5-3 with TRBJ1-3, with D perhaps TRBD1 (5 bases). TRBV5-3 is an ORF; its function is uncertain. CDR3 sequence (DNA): TGTGCCCTCATAGCTTGGAAACCTAGGTCAGGGCCTGGAAACACCATATATTTT. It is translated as CALIAWKPRSGPGNTIYF.